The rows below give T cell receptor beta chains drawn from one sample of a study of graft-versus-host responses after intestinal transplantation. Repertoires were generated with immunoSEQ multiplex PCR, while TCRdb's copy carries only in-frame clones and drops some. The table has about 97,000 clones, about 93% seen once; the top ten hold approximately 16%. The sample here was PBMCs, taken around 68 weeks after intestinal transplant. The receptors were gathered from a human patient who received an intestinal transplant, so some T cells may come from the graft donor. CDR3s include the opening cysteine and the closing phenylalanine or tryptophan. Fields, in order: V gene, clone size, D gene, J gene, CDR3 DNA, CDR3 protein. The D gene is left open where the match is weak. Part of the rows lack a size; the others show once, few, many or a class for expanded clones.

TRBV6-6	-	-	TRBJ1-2	TGTGCCACAAGATCCGGGGAAGCTAACTATGGCTACACCTTC	CATRSGEANYGYTF
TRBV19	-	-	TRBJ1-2	TGTGCCAGTAGTATGGCGGTTGGTAGTAACTATGGCTACACCTTC	CASSMAVGSNYGYTF
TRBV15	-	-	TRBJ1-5	TGTGCCACCGCAGGGTCGGGCCAGCCCCAGCATTTT	CATAGSGQPQHF
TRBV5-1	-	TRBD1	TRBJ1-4	TGCGCCAGCAGCGCCGGGACAGGTGCCCGCGAAAAACTGTTTTTT	CASSAGTGAREKLFF
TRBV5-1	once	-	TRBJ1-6	TGCGCCAGCAGCTGGACTCTTAGCTCCTATAATTCACCCCTCCACTTT	CASSWTLSSYNSPLHF
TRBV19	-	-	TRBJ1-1	TGTGCCTCCAAGGCGGGGGCCACTGAAGCTTTCTTT	CASKAGATEAFF
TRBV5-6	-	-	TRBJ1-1	TGTGCCAGCAGCCGCCTCCTACCGGGACACTGGGGGAACACTGAAGCTTTCTTT	CASSRLLPGHWGNTEAFF
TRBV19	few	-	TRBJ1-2	TGTGCCAGTAGTGAATCCGGGGACGGGACGATGGGCTATGGCTACACCTTC	CASSESGDGTMGYGYTF
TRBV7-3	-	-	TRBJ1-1	TGTGCCAGCAGCTTGGAAGGGTGGGGGAACACTGAAGCTTTCTTT	CASSLEGWGNTEAFF
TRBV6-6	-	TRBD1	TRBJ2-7	TGTGCCAGCAGTTACCCGGACAGGGGCCCGTCCGAGCAGTACTTC	CASSYPDRGPSEQYF
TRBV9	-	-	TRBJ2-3	TGTGCCAGCAGTTCCAGGCCAGATACGCAGTATTTT	CASSSRPDTQYF
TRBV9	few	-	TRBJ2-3	TGTGCCAGCAGCGTAGATTCCGGAACCGGCACAGATACGCAGTATTTT	CASSVDSGTGTDTQYF
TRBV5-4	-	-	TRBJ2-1	TGTGCCAGCAGCTTGAAGCGGCGGGTCGATGAGCAGTTCTTC	CASSLKRRVDEQFF
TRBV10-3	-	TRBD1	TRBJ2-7	TGTGCCATCAGTGATCCACAGGGGGCCTACGAGCAGTACTTC	CAISDPQGAYEQYF
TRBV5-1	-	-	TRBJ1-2	TGCGCCAGCAGCTTTTTCCCGGGACGACGGGACTACAGCGGCTACACCTTC	CASSFFPGRRDYSGYTF
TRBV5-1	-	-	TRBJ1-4	TGCGCCAGCAGCTTATGGGGCGATGGTGAAAAACTGTTTTTT	CASSLWGDGEKLFF
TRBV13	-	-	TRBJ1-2	TGTGCCAGCAGCCCCGTCGATAACTATGGCTACACCTTC	CASSPVDNYGYTF
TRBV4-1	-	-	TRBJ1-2	TGCGCCAGCAGCCAAGTGTGGGACAATAACTATGGCTACACCTTC	CASSQVWDNNYGYTF
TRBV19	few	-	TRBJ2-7	TGTGCCAGTAGTATAGGATCGGACTACGAGCAGTACTTC	CASSIGSDYEQYF
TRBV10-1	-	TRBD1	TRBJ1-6	TGCGCCAGCAGTGCAGGGGGCGGGTCACCCCTCCACTTT	CASSAGGGSPLHF
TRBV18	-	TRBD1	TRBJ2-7	TGTGCCAGCTCACAGTGGGACAGGGGGACTTACGAGCAGTACTTC	CASSQWDRGTYEQYF
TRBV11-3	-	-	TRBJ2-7	TGTGCCAGCAGCTTAACGGCTAACGAGCAGTACTTC	CASSLTANEQYF
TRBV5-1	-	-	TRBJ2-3	TGCGCCAGCAGCCCTGAGGCCCGGGGAGATACGCAGTATTTT	CASSPEARGDTQYF
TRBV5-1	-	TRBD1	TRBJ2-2	TGCGCCAGCAGCCCCGACAGGGCCGGGGAGCTGTTTTTT	CASSPDRAGELFF
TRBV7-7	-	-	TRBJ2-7	TGTGCTAGCAGCTTAGAGGGGTCGCCAGTCCGGCACGAGCAGTACTTC	CASSLEGSPVRHEQYF
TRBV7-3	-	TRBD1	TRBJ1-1	TGTGCCAGCAGCTTAACGGCCAGGGGGATTTTGATGAACACTGAAGCTTTCTTT	CASSLTARGILMNTEAFF
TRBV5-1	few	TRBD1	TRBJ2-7	TGCGCCAGCAGCTCATACCGGGACAGGGGGACCTACGAGCAGTACTTC	CASSSYRDRGTYEQYF
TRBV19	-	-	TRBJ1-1	TGTGCCAGTACGTGGGCAGGGAGTACTGAAGCTTTCTTT	CASTWAGSTEAFF